This TCR beta chain was recorded in a study of OX40 agonist ivuxolimab in advanced cancers. Study in general: Treatment of patients was with ivuxolimab, an agonistic anti-OX40 (CD134) antibody. Roughly two fifths of patients had received prior checkpoint inhibitor therapy. General observations from the study: Some nonresponders also had low normalized T-cell clonal expansion.

Concerning this clone: The antigen remains unidentified.

From germline, CDR1 is SGHRS and CDR2 YFSETQ. This CDR3 has 17 residues. V trimming: 4 bases; J trimming: 4 bases; junction bases outside the gene matches: 9. Data came from immunoSEQ multiplex PCR; TCRdb stores just in-frame clones and leaves some out. The sample holds 60,000 to 85,000 clones; roughly 80% are singletons and the top ten take 5.5% to 8.5%. The receptor was derived from an adult with an advanced solid tumor such as melanoma, head and neck, liver or kidney cancer. The chain has TRBV5-1 and TRBJ2-5, with 14 bases aligning to TRBD2. The sequencing used CD4+ or CD8+ T cells sorted from blood, collected in a trial of the OX40 agonist ivuxolimab. DNA of the CDR3: TGCGCCAGCAGCCGCGCCGGGACTAGCGGGGGAGGAGAGACCCAGTACTTC. It specifies CASSRAGTSGGGETQYF.